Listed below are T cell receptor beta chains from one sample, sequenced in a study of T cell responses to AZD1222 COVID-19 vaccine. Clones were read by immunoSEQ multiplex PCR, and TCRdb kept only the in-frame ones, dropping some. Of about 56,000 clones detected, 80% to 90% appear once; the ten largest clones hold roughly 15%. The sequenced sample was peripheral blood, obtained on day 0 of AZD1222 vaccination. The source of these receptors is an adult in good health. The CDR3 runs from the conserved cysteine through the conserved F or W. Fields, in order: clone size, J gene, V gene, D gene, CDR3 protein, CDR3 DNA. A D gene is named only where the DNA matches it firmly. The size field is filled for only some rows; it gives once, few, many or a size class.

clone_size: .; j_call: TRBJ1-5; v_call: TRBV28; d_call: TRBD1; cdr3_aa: CASSDRQGAGQPQHF; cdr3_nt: TGTGCCAGCAGTGATCGACAGGGGGCGGGTCAGCCCCAGCATTTT
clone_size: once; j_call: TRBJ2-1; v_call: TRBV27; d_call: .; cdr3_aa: CASRAAHTGFDEQFF; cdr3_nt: TGTGCCAGCAGGGCGGCCCACACAGGGTTCGATGAGCAGTTCTTC
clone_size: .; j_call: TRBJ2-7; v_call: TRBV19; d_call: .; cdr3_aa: CASSQGANYEQYF; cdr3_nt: TGTGCCAGTAGTCAGGGAGCGAACTACGAGCAGTACTTC
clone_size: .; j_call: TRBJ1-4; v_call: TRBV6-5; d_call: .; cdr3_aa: CATGDISTNEKLFF; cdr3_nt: TGTGCCACGGGGGACATTTCAACTAATGAAAAACTGTTTTTT
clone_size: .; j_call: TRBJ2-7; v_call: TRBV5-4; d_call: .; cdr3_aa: CASSQFQAASEGQYF; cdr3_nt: TGTGCCAGCAGCCAATTCCAGGCGGCCTCTGAGGGGCAGTACTTC
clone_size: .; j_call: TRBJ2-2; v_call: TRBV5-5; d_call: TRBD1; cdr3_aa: CASSFELTGDTGELFF; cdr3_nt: TGTGCCAGCAGCTTCGAGCTGACAGGGGACACCGGGGAGCTGTTTTTT
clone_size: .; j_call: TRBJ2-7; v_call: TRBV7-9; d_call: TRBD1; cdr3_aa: CASSLTGQGFYEQYF; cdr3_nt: TGTGCCAGCAGCTTAACGGGACAGGGGTTCTACGAGCAGTACTTC
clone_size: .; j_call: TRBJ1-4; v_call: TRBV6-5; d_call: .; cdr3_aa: CASSSHKDTTNEKLFF; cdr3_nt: TGTGCCAGCAGTTCCCATAAAGACACAACTAATGAAAAACTGTTTTTT
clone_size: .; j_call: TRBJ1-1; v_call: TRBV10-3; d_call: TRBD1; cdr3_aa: CAIRGPEGATSEAFF; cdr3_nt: TGTGCCATCAGGGGACCCGAGGGGGCCACCTCTGAAGCTTTCTTT
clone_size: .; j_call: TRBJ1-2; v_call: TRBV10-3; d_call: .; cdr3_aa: CAISREGRDGYTF; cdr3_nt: TGTGCCATCAGCAGGGAAGGAAGGGATGGCTACACCTTC
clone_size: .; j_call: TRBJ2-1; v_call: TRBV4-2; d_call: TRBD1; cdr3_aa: CASSRGQGPNNEQFF; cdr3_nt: TGTGCCAGCAGCCGGGGACAGGGTCCTAACAATGAGCAGTTCTTC
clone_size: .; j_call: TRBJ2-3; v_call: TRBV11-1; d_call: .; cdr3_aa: CASSTDLSADTQYF; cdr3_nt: TGTGCCAGCAGCACGGACCTGTCCGCAGATACGCAGTATTTT
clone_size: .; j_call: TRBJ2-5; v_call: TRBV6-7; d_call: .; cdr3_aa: CASSWDWETQYF; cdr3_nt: TGTGCCAGCAGTTGGGACTGGGAGACCCAGTACTTC
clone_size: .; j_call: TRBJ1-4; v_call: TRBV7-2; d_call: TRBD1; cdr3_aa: CASSSDRVATNEKLFF; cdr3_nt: TGTGCCAGCAGCTCAGACAGGGTTGCAACTAATGAAAAACTGTTTTTT
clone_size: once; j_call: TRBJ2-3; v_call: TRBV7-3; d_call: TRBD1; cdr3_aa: CASSLRGTGNTDTQYF; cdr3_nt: TGTGCCAGCAGCTTAAGAGGGACAGGTAACACAGATACGCAGTATTTT
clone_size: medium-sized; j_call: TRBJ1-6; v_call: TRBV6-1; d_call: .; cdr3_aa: CASSEAQGNSPLHF; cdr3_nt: TGTGCCAGCAGTGAAGCGCAGGGTAACTCACCCCTCCACTTT
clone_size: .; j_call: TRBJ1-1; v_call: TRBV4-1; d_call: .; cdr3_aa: CASSQRSQPDTEAFF; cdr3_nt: TGCGCCAGCAGCCAAAGGTCCCAACCCGACACTGAAGCTTTCTTT
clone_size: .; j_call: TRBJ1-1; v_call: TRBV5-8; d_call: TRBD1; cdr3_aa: CASSFMVTGMNTEAFF; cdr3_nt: TGTGCCAGCAGCTTTATGGTGACAGGGATGAACACTGAAGCTTTCTTT
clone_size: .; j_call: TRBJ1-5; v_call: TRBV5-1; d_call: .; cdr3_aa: CARSREGGAEQPQHF; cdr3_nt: TGCGCCCGCAGCCGCGAGGGGGGGGCAGAGCAGCCCCAGCATTTT
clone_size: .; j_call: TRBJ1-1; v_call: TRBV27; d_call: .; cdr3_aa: CASSFRGGTEAFF; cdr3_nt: TGTGCCAGCAGTTTTAGGGGAGGGACTGAAGCTTTCTTT
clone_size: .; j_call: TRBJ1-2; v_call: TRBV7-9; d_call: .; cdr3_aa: CASSLQAYGYTF; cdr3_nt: TGTGCCAGCAGCTTACAGGCCTATGGCTACACCTTC
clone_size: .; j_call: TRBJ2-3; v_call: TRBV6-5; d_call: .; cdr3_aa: CASRPSDTQYF; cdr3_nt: TGTGCCAGCAGACCCTCAGATACGCAGTATTTT
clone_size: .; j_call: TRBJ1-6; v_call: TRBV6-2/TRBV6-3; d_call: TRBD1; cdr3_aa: CASSYLQGSSPLHF; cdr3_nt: TGTGCCAGCAGCTACTTACAGGGGAGCTCACCCCTCCACTTT
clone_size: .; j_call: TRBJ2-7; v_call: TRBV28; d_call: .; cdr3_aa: CASMPAGRAYEQYF; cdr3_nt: TGTGCCAGCATGCCGGCCGGGCGCGCCTACGAGCAGTACTTC
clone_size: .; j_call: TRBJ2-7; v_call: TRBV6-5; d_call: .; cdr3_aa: CASSYDGVREQYF; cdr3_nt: TGTGCCAGCAGTTACGACGGAGTACGGGAGCAGTACTTC
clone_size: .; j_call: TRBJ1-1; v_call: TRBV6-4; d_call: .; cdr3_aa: CASSVVRGSEAFF; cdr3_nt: TGTGCCAGCAGTGTTGTCAGGGGTTCTGAAGCTTTCTTT
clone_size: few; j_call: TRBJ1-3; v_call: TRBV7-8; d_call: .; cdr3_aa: CASSLTHAGNTIYF; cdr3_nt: TGTGCCAGCAGCTTAACCCATGCTGGAAACACCATATATTTT
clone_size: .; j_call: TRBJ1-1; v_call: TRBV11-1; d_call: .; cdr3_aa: CASSRGEQTEAFF; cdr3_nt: TGTGCCAGCAGCCGGGGCGAGCAGACTGAAGCTTTCTTT
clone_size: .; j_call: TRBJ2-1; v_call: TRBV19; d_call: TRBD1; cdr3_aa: CASSLGTGKGAEQFF; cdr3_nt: TGTGCCAGTAGTCTCGGGACAGGGAAGGGGGCTGAGCAGTTCTTC
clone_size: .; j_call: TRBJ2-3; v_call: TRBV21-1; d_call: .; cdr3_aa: CASSKSPPKTNTDTQYF; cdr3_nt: TGTGCCAGCAGCAAATCCCCCCCAAAGACTAACACAGATACGCAGTATTTT
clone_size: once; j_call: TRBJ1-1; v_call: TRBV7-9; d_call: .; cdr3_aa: CASSLGPATDTEAFF; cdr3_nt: TGTGCCAGCAGCTTAGGACCGGCTACGGACACTGAAGCTTTCTTT
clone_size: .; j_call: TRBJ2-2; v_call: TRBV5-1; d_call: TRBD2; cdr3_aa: CASKLAGNTGELFF; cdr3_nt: TGCGCCAGTAAACTAGCGGGGAACACCGGGGAGCTGTTTTTT
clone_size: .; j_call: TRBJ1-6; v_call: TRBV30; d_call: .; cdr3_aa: CAWLQGRTLHF; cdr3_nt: TGTGCCTGGTTACAGGGTCGAACCCTCCACTTT
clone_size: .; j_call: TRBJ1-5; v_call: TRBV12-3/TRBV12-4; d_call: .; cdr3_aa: CATSDSPNQPQHF; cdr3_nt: TGTGCCACCTCGGACAGCCCCAATCAGCCCCAGCATTTT
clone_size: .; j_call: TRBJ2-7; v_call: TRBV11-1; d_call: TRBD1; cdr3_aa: CASSFHWDRSYEQYF; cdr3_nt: TGTGCCAGCAGCTTCCATTGGGACAGATCCTACGAGCAGTACTTC
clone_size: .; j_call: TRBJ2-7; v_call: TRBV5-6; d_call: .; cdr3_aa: CASSLWAGRLSSYEQYF; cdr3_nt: TGTGCCAGCAGCTTGTGGGCCGGGCGGCTTAGCTCCTACGAGCAGTACTTC
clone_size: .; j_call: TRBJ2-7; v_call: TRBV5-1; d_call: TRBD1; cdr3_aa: CASSGTGAPYEQYF; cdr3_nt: TGCGCCAGCAGCGGCACAGGGGCCCCCTACGAGCAGTACTTC